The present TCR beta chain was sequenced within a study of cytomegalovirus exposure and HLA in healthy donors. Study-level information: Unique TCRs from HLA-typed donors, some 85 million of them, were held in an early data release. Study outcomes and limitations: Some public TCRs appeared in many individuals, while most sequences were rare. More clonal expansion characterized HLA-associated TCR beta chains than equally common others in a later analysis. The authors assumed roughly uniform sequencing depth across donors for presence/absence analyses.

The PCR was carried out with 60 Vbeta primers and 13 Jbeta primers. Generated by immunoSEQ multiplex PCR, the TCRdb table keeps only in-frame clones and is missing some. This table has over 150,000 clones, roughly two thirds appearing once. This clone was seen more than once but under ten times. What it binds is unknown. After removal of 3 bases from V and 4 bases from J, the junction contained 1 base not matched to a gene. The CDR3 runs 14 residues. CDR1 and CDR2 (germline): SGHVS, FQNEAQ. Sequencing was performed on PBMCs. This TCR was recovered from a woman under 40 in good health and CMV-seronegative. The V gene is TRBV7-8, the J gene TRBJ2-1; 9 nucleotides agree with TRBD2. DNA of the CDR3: TGTGCCAGCAGCTTGCTAGCGGGGTACAATGAGCAGTTCTTC. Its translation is CASSLLAGYNEQFF.